What follows is one T cell receptor beta chain and its context. Trimming cost V 4 bases and J 6 bases; bases outside gene matches: 6. The CDR3 is 14 amino acids. Germline V gives CDR1 ENHRY, CDR2 SYGVKD. In the original workflow: Researchers report that nucleated cell counts were estimated from reference gene primer amplification. Measured with immunoSEQ multiplex PCR; TCRdb has only the in-frame clones, and not every one. V and J calls and clone size are as listed in that table; D and trimming were resolved from the DNA. There are 200,000 to 250,000 clones in the sample; around 80% occur only once, and around 13% lies in the top ten. The sample is drawn from a study of blood T cell repertoires in COVID-19. Study background: Acute and convalescent COVID-19 specimens originated in the United States, Italy and Spain.

The receptor was isolated from a human donor in a cohort sampled during active COVID-19. The chain is built from TRBV10-3 and TRBJ2-1; TRBD1 matches at 7 bases. The sequenced sample consisted of peripheral blood. Here the CDR3 reads CAISGQGVGNEQFF. CDR3 bases: TGTGCCATCAGTGGACAGGGCGTAGGCAATGAGCAGTTCTTC.